This T cell receptor beta chain was profiled in a study of CD8 T cells in ankylosing spondylitis. Study-level results: Disease-associated clonotypes exhibited CD8+ identity and were relatively infrequent in peripheral blood. Prior work had noted some motif variants in reactive arthritis blood and synovial fluid. Reports say disease-linked clones showed up significantly more in matched ankylosing spondylitis synovial fluid. Within ankylosing spondylitis blood, a TCR beta motif made up of eight highly homologous variants appeared to be characteristic.

TCRdb reanalysed the 5' RACE reads using MiXCR and keeps one entry per CDR3 protein. The table lists 300,000 to 350,000 distinct CDR3 sequences, roughly 14% of them singletons. V was trimmed by 2 bases and J by 0 bases, leaving 19 bases between them. The CDR3 covers 18 residues. Germline CDR1 and CDR2: MGHRA and YSYEKL. On this clonotype: What it recognizes is unknown.

The gene calls are TRBV4-1 and TRBJ2-5; perhaps TRBD2 as D (5 bases). The sequencing input was blood, either unsorted or a sorted T cell fraction (not recorded which). The sequence came from a male donor with ankylosing spondylitis or in good health (not recorded which). The DNA of the CDR3 is TGCGCCAGCAGCCAATCTGAGGGCCTAGCCCTGGACCAAGAGACCCAGTACTTC. Encoded protein: CASSQSEGLALDQETQYF.